The 9 T cell receptor beta chains below all came from one sample that was sequenced in a study of T-cell reconstitution after alpha-beta-depleted transplantation in children. TCRbeta library construction was performed incorporating unique molecular identifiers. MiXCR, run by TCRdb on the PCR reads, gives a single entry per CDR3 protein. The sample has around 960,000 distinct CDR3 sequences; roughly 29% are singletons. The sequenced sample was PBMCs, mostly from graft donor cells, obtained 360 days after TCRalphabeta/CD19-depleted stem cell transplant. The receptors come from a boy less than two years old who had a stem cell transplant for SCID, so the T cells may come from the graft donor.

The rearrangement links TRBV5-1 to TRBJ1-1; no reliable D call. V was trimmed by 0 bases and J by 3 bases, leaving 9 bases between them. CDR3 length: 14 amino acids. In germline, CDR1 is SGHRS, CDR2 YFSETQ. CDR3 region: CASSLEVGYTEAFF. The DNA of the CDR3 is TGCGCCAGCAGCTTGGAGGTCGGTTACACTGAAGCTTTCTTT.

The gene calls are TRBV12-3 or TRBV12-4 and TRBJ1-5, with no clear D. Trimming removed 6 bases from V and 7 bases from J, with 13 bases in between. This CDR3 has 13 residues. The CDR3 protein is CASRRESGQPQHF. DNA of the CDR3: TGTGCCAGCAGGAGAGAGTCGGGGCAGCCCCAGCATTTT.

The gene calls are TRBV12-3 or TRBV12-4 and TRBJ2-3; D not resolved. The length of the CDR3 is 16 residues. V dropped 5 bases and J dropped 6 bases, with 21 bases sitting between them. The DNA of the CDR3 is TGTGCCAGCAGTCCCCCTAGGGTCAATTATAAGGATACGCAGTATTTT. The encoded protein is CASSPPRVNYKDTQYF.

This sequence joins TRBV3-1 and TRBJ2-5; D is possibly TRBD2 (5 bases). The CDR3 spans 17 residues. Germline lookup yields CDR1 LGHDT and CDR2 YNNKEL (reference sequence). Between the trimmed V and J ends, which lost 4 bases and 3 bases, there was a span of 21 bases. The CDR3 is CASSPKGIGNKKETQYF. CDR3 nucleotides: TGTGCCAGCAGCCCTAAAGGAATCGGGAACAAGAAAGAGACCCAGTACTTC.

Only a few counts were recorded for this clonotype. V gene TRBV6-5 combines with J gene TRBJ2-7, with D possibly TRBD1 on 6 matching bases. This CDR3 has 15 amino acids. V was shortened by 2 bases and J by 6 bases, with 17 bases between the two germline ends. Germline CDR1 and CDR2: MNHEY and SVGAGI. The CDR3 protein is CASSYHGQIGGEQYF. In DNA form, the CDR3 reads TGTGCCAGCAGTTACCACGGACAGATCGGTGGCGAGCAGTACTTC.

The chain has TRBV29-1 and TRBJ1-4; D gene uncertain. This CDR3 comprises 13 residues. Trimming removed 6 bases at V and 5 bases at J, with 13 bases between. In germline, CDR1 is SQVTM, CDR2 ANQGSEA. The CDR3 nucleotides are TGCAGCGTAGCCAGGACGGGAAATGAAAAACTGTTTTTT. Translating it yields CSVARTGNEKLFF.

This clonotype was seen more than once but under ten times. The chain has TRBV12-3 or TRBV12-4 and TRBJ1-6; D remains ambiguous. The V gene lost 7 bases and the J gene lost 0 bases, with 10 bases spanning the gap. This CDR3 has 15 amino acids. In nucleotides, the CDR3 is TGTGCCAGCACCCTCGGGAGCTCCTATAATTCACCCCTCCACTTT. Translation gives CASTLGSSYNSPLHF.

The V and J genes are TRBV4-2 and TRBJ2-7; no reliable D call. This CDR3 comprises 15 residues. Per germline, CDR1 LGHNA and CDR2 YNFKEQ. V was pared by 0 bases and J by 1 base, with 10 bases between. This CDR3 is CASSQDQQGSYEQYF. DNA of the CDR3: TGTGCCAGCAGCCAAGACCAGCAAGGTTCCTACGAGCAGTACTTC.

This clonotype has at least ten counts. This rearrangement joins TRBV27 to TRBJ2-1, with 9 positions matching TRBD1. V shed 5 bases and J 6 bases; nucleotides not matched to a gene: 2. This CDR3 is 13 amino acids long. The germline gives CDR1 MNHEY, CDR2 SMNVEV (reference sequence). The CDR3 DNA follows: TGTGCCAGCAGTGGGACAGGGACCAATGAGCAGTTCTTC. The encoded protein is CASSGTGTNEQFF.